This T cell receptor beta chain was captured in a study of CD8 T cells in ankylosing spondylitis (TCRdb year 2017). The study in broad terms: To find TCR variants linked to disease, the study profiled T cell receptor beta repertoires in ankylosing spondylitis patients and healthy donors. The full study cohort comprised 25 ankylosing spondylitis patients and approximately 100 healthy donors. Peripheral blood was sampled, and synovial fluid was additionally collected from ankylosing spondylitis patients. General study outcomes and caveats: The disease-linked clones were reported to be significantly enriched in matched synovial fluid samples from ankylosing spondylitis patients. A CD8+ phenotype was shown by the disease-linked clones, which were found at relatively low frequencies in peripheral blood. Blood from ankylosing spondylitis patients appeared to be characterized by a TCR beta motif composed of under 10 highly homologous amino acid variants. Some TCR beta motif variants had previously been reported in synovial fluid and blood of reactive arthritis patients, which suggested common disease-initiation mechanisms.

This clonotype was seen many times. The clone's antigen remains unknown. Per-base qualities were not stored, and no clone one base away is much larger. In the germline V gene, CDR1 corresponds to SGDLS and CDR2 to YYNGEE. From the cysteine up to the phenylalanine, the CDR3 has a length of 12 residues. Only the CDR3 DNA is retained, 36 bases long and in frame from the first base. V is clipped by 3 bases and J by 6 bases, and the sequence between their germline boundaries is 9 bases long. The sequencer listed for this sample is Illumina HiSeq 2500. TCR beta libraries were prepared by quantitative 5'-RACE with molecular barcodes. On the authors' methods: Disease-linked TCR variants were identified with a new computational method built on a probabilistic model of VDJ rearrangement. TCRdb reran the public reads through fastp at Q25 and MiXCR, keeping productive beta chains. Here each entry gathers all rows of one CDR3 protein and keeps the most common genes and DNA. The V and J calls here are based on TCRdb, not the publication. The sample table lists about 25,000 distinct CDR3 sequences, under 3% of them with a count of one. Around 7.7% of the sample belongs to the ten largest clones.

The origin of this receptor is a female donor with ankylosing spondylitis or in good health (not recorded which). The chain is made from TRBV9 and TRBJ1-2, with the D gene call left open. What was sequenced was blood, either unsorted or a sorted T cell fraction (not recorded which). The bases read TGTGCCAGCAGCGGGCAGTTGGATGGCTACACCTTC. It encodes CASSGQLDGYTF.